This is a list of T cell receptor beta chains from one sample in a study of OX40 agonist ivuxolimab in advanced cancers. Profiled with immunoSEQ multiplex PCR; TCRdb holds only in-frame clones, not every one. This table holds tens of thousands of clones, roughly 86% found once. The sample here was CD4+ or CD8+ T cells sorted from blood, taken in a trial of the OX40 agonist ivuxolimab. These receptors all stem from an adult with an advanced solid tumor such as melanoma, head and neck, liver or kidney cancer. Each CDR3 is given with its conserved first and last residue. Each record gives: V gene, D gene, clone size, CDR3 length, J gene, CDR3 DNA, CDR3 protein. D genes are given only for firm matches. Clone size is shown for a subset of rows, as once, few, many or a class of expanded clone.

V: TRBV10-1; D: TRBD2; size: NA; length: 17; J: TRBJ2-3; DNA: TGCGCCAGCAGTGACGGAGCGGGGGGGCCGAAAACAGATACGCAGTATTTT; CDR3: CASSDGAGGPKTDTQYF
V: TRBV10-3; D: NA; size: NA; length: 14; J: TRBJ1-2; DNA: TGTGCCATCAGCGCCGGGCAGGGAATTTTTGGCTACACCTTC; CDR3: CAISAGQGIFGYTF
V: TRBV2; D: NA; size: NA; length: 14; J: TRBJ2-2; DNA: TGTGCCAGCAGTGAAGCGCTGGTAGCCGGGGAGCTGTTTTTT; CDR3: CASSEALVAGELFF
V: TRBV14; D: TRBD1; size: NA; length: 16; J: TRBJ2-7; DNA: TGTGCCAGCAGCCCGTTGACAGGGGGGAGATTCTACGAGCAGTACTTC; CDR3: CASSPLTGGRFYEQYF
V: TRBV5-8; D: NA; size: NA; length: 15; J: TRBJ1-1; DNA: TGTGCCAGCAGCTTGAGACCGACCGGGAACACTGAAGCTTTCTTT; CDR3: CASSLRPTGNTEAFF
V: TRBV11-2; D: NA; size: NA; length: 15; J: TRBJ2-7; DNA: TGTGCCAGCAGCTTAGCTGGGACGGGGGCCTACGAGCAGTACTTC; CDR3: CASSLAGTGAYEQYF
V: TRBV19; D: TRBD2; size: few; length: 16; J: TRBJ2-1; DNA: TGTGCCAGTAGTTCCCGGGGGGGGCTATCCTACAATGAGCAGTTCTTC; CDR3: CASSSRGGLSYNEQFF
V: TRBV7-8; D: NA; size: NA; length: 13; J: TRBJ2-7; DNA: TGTGCCAGCACCGTGCAAGGAGCTTACGAGCAGTACTTC; CDR3: CASTVQGAYEQYF
V: TRBV6-5; D: NA; size: once; length: 15; J: TRBJ1-2; DNA: TGTGCCAGCCGTTCCGGGACCTTTAACTTGAGAGGCTACACCTTC; CDR3: CASRSGTFNLRGYTF
V: TRBV6-6; D: NA; size: once; length: 15; J: TRBJ2-3; DNA: TGTGCCAGCAAAGGGGCCTCCGCAGGGACAGATACGCAGTATTTT; CDR3: CASKGASAGTDTQYF
V: TRBV11-2; D: NA; size: once; length: 14; J: TRBJ2-3; DNA: TGTGCCAGCAAAGGGGGGGAGAGAACAGATACGCAGTATTTT; CDR3: CASKGGERTDTQYF
V: TRBV2; D: NA; size: NA; length: 14; J: TRBJ2-2; DNA: TGTGCCAGCAGATGGGACGGTCTATCCGGGGAGCTGTTTTTT; CDR3: CASRWDGLSGELFF
V: TRBV19; D: NA; size: NA; length: 14; J: TRBJ2-7; DNA: TGTGCCAGTAGTATCGGCCAGGCGAGGGGCGAGCAGTACTTC; CDR3: CASSIGQARGEQYF
V: TRBV29-1; D: NA; size: NA; length: 11; J: TRBJ1-3; DNA: TGCAGCATAGGTTCTGGAAACACCATATATTTT; CDR3: CSIGSGNTIYF
V: TRBV27; D: TRBD2; size: NA; length: 14; J: TRBJ2-3; DNA: TGTGCCAGCACCAGACTAGCGGGAGCAGATACGCAGTATTTT; CDR3: CASTRLAGADTQYF
V: TRBV15; D: NA; size: NA; length: 15; J: TRBJ2-3; DNA: TGTGCCACCAGCAGTCGTCAGGGGCGTCCAGATACGCAGTATTTT; CDR3: CATSSRQGRPDTQYF